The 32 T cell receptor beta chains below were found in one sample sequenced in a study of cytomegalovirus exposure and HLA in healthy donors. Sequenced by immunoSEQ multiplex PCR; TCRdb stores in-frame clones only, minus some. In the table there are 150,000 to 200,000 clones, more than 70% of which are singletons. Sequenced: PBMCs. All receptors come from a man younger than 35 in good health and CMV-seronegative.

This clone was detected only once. Here the CDR3 DNA reads TGTGCCAGCAGTTACGGGGGGGCTGAGGAAAAACTGTTTTTT. Translated: CASSYGGAEEKLFF. V usage is TRBV6-5 and J usage is TRBJ1-4; maybe TRBD1 (6 bases). The ends were cut back, 2 bases at V and 8 bases at J, with 12 bases in the middle. CDR1 is MNHEY and CDR2 is SVGAGI in the germline V gene. The CDR3 has 14 amino acids.

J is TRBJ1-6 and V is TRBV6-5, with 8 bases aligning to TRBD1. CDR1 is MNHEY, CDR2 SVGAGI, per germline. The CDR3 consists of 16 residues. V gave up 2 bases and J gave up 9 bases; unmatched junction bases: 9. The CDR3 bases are TGTGCCAGCAGTTACGCCGCGGACAGGGTCGGTTCACCCCTCCACTTT. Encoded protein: CASSYAADRVGSPLHF.

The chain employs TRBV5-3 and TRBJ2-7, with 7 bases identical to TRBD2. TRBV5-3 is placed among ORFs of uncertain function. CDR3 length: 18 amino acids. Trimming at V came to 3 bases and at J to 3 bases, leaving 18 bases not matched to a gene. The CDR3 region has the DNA TGTGCCAGAAGCTCCCCCGGGGCGTGGGGGGGACCCCTCTACGAGCAGTACTTC. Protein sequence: CARSSPGAWGGPLYEQYF.

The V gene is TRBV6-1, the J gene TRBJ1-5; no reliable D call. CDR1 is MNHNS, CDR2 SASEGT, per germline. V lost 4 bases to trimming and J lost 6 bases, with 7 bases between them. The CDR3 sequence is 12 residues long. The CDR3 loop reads CASSVGRQPQHF. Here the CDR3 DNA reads TGTGCCAGCAGTGTGGGCCGTCAGCCCCAGCATTTT.

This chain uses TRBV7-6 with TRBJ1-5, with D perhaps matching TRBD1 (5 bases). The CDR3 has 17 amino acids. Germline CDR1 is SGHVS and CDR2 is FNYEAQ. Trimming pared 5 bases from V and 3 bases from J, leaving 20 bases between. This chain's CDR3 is CASSALSTEITNQPQHF. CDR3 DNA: TGTGCCAGCAGCGCCTTATCGACAGAGATCACCAATCAGCCCCAGCATTTT.

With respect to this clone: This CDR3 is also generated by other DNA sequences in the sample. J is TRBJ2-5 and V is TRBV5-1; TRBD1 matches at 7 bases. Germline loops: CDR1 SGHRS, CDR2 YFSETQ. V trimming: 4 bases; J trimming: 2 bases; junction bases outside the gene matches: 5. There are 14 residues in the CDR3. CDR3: CASSTWTGQETQYF. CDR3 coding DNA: TGCGCCAGCAGCACCTGGACAGGTCAAGAGACCCAGTACTTC.

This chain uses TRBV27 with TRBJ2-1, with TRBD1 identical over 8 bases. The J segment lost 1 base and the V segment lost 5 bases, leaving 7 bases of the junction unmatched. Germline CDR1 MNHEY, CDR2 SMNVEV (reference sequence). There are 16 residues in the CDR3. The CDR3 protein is CASSLDHRGSYNEQFF. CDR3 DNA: TGTGCCAGCAGTCTAGACCACAGGGGGTCCTACAATGAGCAGTTCTTC.

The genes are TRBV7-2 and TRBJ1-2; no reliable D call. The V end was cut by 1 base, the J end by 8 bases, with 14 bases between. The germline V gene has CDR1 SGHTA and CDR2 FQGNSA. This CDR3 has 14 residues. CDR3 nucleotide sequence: TGTGCCAGCAGCTTAGACTGGGGAGCGGAAGGCTACACCTTC. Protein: CASSLDWGAEGYTF. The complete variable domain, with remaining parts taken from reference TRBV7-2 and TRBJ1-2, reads GAGVSQSPSNKVTEKGKDVELRCDPISGHTALYWYRQSLGQGLEFLIYFQGNSAPDKSGLPSDRFSAERTGGSVSTLTIQRTQQEDSAVYLCASSLDWGAEGYTFGSGTRLTVV.

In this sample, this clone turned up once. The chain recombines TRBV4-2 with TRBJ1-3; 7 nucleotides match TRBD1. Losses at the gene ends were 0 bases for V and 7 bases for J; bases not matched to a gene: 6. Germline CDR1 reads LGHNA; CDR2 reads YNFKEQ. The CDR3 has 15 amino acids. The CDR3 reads CASSQEQGNGNTIYF. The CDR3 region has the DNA TGTGCCAGCAGCCAAGAACAGGGGAACGGGAACACCATATATTTT.

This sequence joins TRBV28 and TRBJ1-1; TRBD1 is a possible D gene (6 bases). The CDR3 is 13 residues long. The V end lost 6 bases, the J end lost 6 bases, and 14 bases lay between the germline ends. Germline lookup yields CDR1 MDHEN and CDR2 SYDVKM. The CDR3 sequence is CASRQSGGPEAFF. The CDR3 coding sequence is TGTGCCAGCAGGCAGTCCGGGGGGCCTGAAGCTTTCTTT. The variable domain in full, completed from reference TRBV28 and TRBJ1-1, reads DVKVTQSSRYLVKRTGEKVFLECVQDMDHENMFWYRQDPGLGLRLIYFSYDVKMKEKGDIPEGYSVSREKKERFSLILESASTNQTSMYLCASRQSGGPEAFFGQGTRLTVV.

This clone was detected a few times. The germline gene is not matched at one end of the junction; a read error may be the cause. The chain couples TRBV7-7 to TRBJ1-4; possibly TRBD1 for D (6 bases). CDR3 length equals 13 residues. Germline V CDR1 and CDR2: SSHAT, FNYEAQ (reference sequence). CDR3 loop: CASSRDQGEKLFF. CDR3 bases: TGTGCTAGCAGCCGGGACCAGGGGGAAAAACTGTTTTTT.

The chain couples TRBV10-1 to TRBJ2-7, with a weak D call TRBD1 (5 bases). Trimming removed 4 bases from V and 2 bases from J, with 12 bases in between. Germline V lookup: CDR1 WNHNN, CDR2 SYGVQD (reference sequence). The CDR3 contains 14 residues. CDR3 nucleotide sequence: TGCGCCAGCAGTGCCGACAGTTCCCCCTACGAGCAGTACTTC. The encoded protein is CASSADSSPYEQYF.

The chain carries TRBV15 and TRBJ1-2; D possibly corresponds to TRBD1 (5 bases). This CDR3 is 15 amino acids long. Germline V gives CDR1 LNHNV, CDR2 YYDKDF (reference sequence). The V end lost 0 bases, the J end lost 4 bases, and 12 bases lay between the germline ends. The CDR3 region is CATSRDLVGAYGYTF. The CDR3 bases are TGTGCCACCAGCAGAGACTTGGTAGGGGCCTATGGCTACACCTTC.

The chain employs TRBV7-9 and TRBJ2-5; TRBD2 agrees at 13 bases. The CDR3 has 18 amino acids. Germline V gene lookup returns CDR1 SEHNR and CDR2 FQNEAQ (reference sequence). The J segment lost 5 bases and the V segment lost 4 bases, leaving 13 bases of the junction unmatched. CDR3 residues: CASSSEKRLAGGKETQYF. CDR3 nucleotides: TGTGCCAGCAGCTCAGAAAAAAGACTAGCGGGGGGTAAGGAGACCCAGTACTTC.

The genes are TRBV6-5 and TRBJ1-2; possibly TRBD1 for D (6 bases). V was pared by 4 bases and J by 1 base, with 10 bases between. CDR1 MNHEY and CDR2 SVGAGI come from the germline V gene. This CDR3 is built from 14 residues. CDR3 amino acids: CASSSRQDNYGYTF. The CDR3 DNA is TGTGCCAGCAGTTCGCGACAGGATAACTATGGCTACACCTTC.

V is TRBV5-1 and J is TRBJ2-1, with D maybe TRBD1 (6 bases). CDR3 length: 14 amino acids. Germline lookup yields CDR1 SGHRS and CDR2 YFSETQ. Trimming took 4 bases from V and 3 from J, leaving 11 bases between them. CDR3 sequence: CASSEGQDYNEQFF. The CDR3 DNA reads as TGCGCCAGCAGCGAGGGACAAGACTACAATGAGCAGTTCTTC.

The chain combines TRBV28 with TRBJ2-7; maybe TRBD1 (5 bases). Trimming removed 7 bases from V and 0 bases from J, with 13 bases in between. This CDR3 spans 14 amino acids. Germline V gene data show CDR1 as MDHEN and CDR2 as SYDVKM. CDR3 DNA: TGTGCCAGCACCCAGGCAGGGCTCTCCTACGAGCAGTACTTC. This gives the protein CASTQAGLSYEQYF.

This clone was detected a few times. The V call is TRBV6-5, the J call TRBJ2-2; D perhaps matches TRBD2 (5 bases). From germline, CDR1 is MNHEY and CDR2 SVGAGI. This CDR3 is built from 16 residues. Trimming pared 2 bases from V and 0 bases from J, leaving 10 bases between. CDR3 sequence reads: CASSYPRGPNTGELFF. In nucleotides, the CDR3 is TGTGCCAGCAGTTACCCCCGAGGGCCGAACACCGGGGAGCTGTTTTTT.

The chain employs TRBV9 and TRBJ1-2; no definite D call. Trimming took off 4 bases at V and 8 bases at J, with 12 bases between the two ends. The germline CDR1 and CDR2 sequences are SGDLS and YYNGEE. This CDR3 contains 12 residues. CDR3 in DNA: TGTGCCAGCAGCCTAAGCTATGCCGGCTACACCTTC. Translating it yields CASSLSYAGYTF.

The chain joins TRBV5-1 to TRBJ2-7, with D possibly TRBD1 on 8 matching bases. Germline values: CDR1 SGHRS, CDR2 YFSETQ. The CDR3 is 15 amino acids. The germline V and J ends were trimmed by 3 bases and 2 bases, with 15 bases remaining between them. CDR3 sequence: CASSSTGGDTYEQYF. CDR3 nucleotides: TGCGCCAGCAGCTCCACAGGGGGGGACACCTACGAGCAGTACTTC.

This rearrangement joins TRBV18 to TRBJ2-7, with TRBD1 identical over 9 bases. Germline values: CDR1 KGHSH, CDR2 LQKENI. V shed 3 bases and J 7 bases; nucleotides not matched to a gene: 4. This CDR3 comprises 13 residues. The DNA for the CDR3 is TGTGCCAGCTCACCGGGGACAGGGTGGGAGCAGTACTTC. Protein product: CASSPGTGWEQYF.

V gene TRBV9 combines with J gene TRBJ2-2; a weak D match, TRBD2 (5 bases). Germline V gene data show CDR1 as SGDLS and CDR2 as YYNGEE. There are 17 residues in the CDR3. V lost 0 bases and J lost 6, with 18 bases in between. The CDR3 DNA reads TGTGCCAGCAGCGTAGTCCCCCTACTAGTTGTCCCCGGGGAGCTGTTTTTT. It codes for CASSVVPLLVVPGELFF.

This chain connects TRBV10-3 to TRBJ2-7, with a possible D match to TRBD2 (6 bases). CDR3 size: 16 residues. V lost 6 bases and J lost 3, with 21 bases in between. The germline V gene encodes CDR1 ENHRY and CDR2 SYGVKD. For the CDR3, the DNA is TGTGCCATCAGCCCAAACCCGGGACTGGGGTACTACGAGCAGTACTTC. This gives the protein CAISPNPGLGYYEQYF.

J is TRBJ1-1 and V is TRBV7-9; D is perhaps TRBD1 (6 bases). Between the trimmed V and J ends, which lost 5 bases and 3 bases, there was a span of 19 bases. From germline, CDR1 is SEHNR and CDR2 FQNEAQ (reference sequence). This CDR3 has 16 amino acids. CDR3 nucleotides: TGTGCCAGCAGCCCCGCGGGGGGCGGGGGTTACACTGAAGCTTTCTTT. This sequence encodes CASSPAGGGGYTEAFF.

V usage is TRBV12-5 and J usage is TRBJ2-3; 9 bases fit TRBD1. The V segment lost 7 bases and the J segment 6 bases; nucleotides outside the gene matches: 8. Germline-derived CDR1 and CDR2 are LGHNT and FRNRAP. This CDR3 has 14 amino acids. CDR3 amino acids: CASAQQGASDTQYF. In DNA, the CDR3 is TGTGCTAGTGCTCAACAGGGGGCGTCGGATACGCAGTATTTT.

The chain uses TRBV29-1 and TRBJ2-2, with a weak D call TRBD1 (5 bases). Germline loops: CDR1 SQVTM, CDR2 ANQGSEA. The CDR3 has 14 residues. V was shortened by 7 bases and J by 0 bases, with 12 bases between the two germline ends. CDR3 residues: CSARGSPNTGELFF. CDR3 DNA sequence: TGCAGCGCTAGGGGTTCACCGAACACCGGGGAGCTGTTTTTT.

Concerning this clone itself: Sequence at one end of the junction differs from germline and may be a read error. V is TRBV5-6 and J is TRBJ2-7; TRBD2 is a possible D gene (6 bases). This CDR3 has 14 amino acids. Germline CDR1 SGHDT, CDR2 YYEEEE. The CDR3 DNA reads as TGTGCCAGCAGCTTGGTAGCGGAGCCCTACAAGCAGTACTTC. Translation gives CASSLVAEPYKQYF.

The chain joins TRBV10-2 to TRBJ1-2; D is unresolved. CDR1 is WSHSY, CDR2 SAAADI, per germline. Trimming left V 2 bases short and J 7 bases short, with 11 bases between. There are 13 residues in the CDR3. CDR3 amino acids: CASSEGLRSGYTF. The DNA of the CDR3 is TGCGCCAGCAGTGAGGGGTTGAGGAGTGGCTACACCTTC.

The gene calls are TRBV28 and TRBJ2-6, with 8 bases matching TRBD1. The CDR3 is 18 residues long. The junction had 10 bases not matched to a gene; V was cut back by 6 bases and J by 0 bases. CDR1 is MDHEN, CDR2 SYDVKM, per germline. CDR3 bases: TGTGCCAGCAGGTTCGGACAGGGTGCCTTCTCTGGGGCCAACGTCCTGACTTTC. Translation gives CASRFGQGAFSGANVLTF.

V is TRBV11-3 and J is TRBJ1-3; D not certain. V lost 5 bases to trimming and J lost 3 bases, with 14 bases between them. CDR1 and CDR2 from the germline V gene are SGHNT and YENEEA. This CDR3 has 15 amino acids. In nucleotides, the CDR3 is TGTGCCAGCAGCGCGGCGAGCGTCGGTGGAAACACCATATATTTT. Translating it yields CASSAASVGGNTIYF.

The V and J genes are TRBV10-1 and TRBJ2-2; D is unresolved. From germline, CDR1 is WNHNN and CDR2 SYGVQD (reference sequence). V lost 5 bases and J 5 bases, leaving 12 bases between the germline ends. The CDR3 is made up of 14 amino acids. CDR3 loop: CASSFESATGELFF. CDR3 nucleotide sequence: TGCGCCAGCAGTTTTGAGAGCGCGACCGGGGAGCTGTTTTTT.

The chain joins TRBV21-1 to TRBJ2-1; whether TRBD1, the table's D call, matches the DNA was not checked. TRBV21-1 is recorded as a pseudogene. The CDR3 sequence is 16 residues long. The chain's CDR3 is CASSKAGTCHYNEQFF. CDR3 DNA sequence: TGTGCCAGCAGCAAAGCCGGGACATGCCACTACAATGAGCAGTTCTTC.